This paragraph covers one T cell receptor (beta chain) sequence. This sample is drawn from a study of CD8 T cells in Susac syndrome. The CDR3 has 17 residues. With random hexamers, roughly 0.45 to 1 ug RNA was reverse transcribed. From the immunoSEQ multiplex PCR reads, TCRdb called clonotypes with MiXCR, one entry per CDR3 protein. The data hold 200,000 to 300,000 distinct CDR3 sequences, with about 96% observed a single time. The TCR originated in a human donor with Susac syndrome. The sequencing input was CD4+ T cells from PBMCs. The chain links TRBV21-1 to TRBJ1-4; TRBD1 is the table's D call and was not checked against the DNA. TRBV21-1 is a documented pseudogene. As DNA, the CDR3 is TGTGCCAGCAGACGAAGGGACAGAAAGCACTATAATGAAAAACTGTTTTTT. It yields the protein CASRRRDRKHYNEKLFF.